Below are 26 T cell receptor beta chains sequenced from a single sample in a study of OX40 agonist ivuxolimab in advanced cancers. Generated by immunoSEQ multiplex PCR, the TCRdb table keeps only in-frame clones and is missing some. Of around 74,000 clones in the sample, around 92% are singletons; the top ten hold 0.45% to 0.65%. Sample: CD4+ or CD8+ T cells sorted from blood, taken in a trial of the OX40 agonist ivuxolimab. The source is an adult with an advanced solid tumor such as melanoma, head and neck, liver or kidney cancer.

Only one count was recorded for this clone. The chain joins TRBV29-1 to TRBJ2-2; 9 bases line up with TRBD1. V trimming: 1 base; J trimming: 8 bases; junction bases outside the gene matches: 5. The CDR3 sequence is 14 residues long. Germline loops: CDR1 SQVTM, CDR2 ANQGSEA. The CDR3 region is CSVEAGQGWGELFF. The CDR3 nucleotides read TGCAGCGTTGAAGCGGGACAGGGATGGGGGGAGCTGTTTTTT.

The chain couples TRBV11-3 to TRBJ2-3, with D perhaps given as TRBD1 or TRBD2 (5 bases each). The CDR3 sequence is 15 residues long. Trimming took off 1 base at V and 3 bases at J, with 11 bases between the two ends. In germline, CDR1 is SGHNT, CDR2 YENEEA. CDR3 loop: CASSLGGSRTDTQYF. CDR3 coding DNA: TGTGCCAGCAGCTTAGGGGGGAGTCGAACAGATACGCAGTATTTT.

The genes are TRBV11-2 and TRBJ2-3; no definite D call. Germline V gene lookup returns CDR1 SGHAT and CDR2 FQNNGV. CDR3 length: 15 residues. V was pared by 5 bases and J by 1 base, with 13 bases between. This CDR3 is CASSQNPDGTDTQYF. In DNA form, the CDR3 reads TGTGCCAGCAGCCAGAATCCGGACGGCACAGATACGCAGTATTTT.

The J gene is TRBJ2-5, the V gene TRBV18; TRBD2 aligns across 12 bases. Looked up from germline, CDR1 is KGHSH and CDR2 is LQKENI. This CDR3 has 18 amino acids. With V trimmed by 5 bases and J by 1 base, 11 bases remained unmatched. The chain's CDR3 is CASSRTSGTRPGQETQYF. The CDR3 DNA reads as TGTGCCAGCTCAAGGACTAGCGGGACGCGACCCGGCCAAGAGACCCAGTACTTC. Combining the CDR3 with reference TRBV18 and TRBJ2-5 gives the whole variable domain NAGVMQNPRHLVRRRGQEARLRCSPMKGHSHVYWYRQLPEEGLKFMVYLQKENIIDESGMPKERFSAEFPKEGPSILRIQQVVRGDSAAYFCASSRTSGTRPGQETQYFGPGTRLLVL.

In DNA, the CDR3 is TGTGCCAGCAGCTCCCTAGGGGGGAATGAGCAGTTCTTC. Translated, it gives CASSSLGGNEQFF. This chain links TRBV7-2 with TRBJ2-1; TRBD1 or TRBD2 may be the D gene (6 bases each). Germline V gives CDR1 SGHTA, CDR2 FQGNSA. CDR3 length: 13 amino acids. Trimming stripped 4 bases from V and 7 bases from J, with 11 bases between.

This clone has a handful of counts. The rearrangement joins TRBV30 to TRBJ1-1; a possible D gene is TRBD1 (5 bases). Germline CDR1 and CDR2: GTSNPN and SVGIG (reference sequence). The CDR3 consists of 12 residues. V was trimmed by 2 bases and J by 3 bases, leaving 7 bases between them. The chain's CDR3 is CAWSTRDTEAFF. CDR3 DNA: TGTGCCTGGAGTACCAGGGACACTGAAGCTTTCTTT. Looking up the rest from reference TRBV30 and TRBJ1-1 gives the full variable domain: SQTIHQWPATLVQPVGSPLSLECTVEGTSNPNLYWYRQAAGRGLQLLFYSVGIGQISSEVPQNLSASRPQDRQFILSSKKLLLSDSGFYLCAWSTRDTEAFFGQGTRLTVV.

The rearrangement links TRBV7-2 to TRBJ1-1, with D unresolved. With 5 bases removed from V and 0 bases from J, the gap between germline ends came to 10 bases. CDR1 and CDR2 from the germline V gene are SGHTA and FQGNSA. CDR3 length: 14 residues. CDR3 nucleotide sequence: TGTGCCAGCAGCCCGGGGAAAATGAACACTGAAGCTTTCTTT. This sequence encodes CASSPGKMNTEAFF.

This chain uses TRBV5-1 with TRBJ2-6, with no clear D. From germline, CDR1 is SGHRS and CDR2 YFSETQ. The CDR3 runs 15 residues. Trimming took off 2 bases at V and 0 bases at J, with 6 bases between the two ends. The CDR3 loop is CASSLRLSGANVLTF. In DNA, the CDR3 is TGCGCCAGCAGCTTAAGACTCTCTGGGGCCAACGTCCTGACTTTC.

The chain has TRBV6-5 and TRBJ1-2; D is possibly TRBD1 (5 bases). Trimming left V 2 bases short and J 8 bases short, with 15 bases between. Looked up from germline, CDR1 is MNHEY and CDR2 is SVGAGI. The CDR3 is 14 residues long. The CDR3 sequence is CASSYAPGGDGYTF. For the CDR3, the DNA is TGTGCCAGCAGTTACGCCCCGGGTGGGGACGGCTACACCTTC.

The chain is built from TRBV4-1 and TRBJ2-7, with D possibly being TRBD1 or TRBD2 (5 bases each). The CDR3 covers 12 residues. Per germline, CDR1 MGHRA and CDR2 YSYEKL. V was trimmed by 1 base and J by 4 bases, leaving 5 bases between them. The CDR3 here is CASSQGGYEQYF. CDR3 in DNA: TGCGCCAGCAGCCAAGGGGGGTACGAGCAGTACTTC.

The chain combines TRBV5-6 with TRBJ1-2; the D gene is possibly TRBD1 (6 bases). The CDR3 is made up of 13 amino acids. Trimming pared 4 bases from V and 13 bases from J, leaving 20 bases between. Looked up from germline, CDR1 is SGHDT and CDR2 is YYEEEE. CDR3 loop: CASSLTWGPPFTF. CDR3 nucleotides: TGTGCCAGCAGCCTGACCTGGGGGCCCCCGTTCACCTTC.

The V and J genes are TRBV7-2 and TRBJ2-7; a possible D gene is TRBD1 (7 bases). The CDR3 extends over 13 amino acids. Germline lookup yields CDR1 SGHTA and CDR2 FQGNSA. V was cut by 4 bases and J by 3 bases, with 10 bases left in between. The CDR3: CASSSQGGYEQYF. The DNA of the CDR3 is TGTGCCAGCAGCTCCCAGGGGGGCTACGAGCAGTACTTC.

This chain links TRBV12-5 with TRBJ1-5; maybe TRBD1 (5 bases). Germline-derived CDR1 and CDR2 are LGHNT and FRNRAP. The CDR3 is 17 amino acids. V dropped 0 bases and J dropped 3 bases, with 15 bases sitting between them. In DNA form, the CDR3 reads TGTGCTAGTGGTTTGGTACATCAGGGTGGAATCAATCAGCCCCAGCATTTT. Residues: CASGLVHQGGINQPQHF.

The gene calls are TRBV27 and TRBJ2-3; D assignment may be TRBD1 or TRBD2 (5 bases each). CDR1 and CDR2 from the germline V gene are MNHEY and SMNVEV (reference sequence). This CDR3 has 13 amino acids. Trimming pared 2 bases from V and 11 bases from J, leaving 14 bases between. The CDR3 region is CASSLRRSQVQYF. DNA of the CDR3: TGTGCCAGCAGTTTAAGGAGGTCACAGGTGCAGTATTTT.

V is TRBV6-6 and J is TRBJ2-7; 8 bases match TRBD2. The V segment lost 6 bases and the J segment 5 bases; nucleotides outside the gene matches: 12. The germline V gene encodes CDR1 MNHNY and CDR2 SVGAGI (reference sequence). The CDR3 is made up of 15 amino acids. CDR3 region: CASRPSGSGVDEQYF. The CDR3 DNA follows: TGTGCCAGCAGGCCGTCAGGTAGCGGGGTTGACGAGCAGTACTTC.

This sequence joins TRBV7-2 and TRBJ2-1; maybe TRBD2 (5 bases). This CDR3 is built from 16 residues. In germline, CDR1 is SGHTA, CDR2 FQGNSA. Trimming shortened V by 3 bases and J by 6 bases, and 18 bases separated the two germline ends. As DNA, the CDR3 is TGTGCCAGCAGCTTTGCCCCCCCCAGGAGGCCCAATGAGCAGTTCTTC. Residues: CASSFAPPRRPNEQFF.

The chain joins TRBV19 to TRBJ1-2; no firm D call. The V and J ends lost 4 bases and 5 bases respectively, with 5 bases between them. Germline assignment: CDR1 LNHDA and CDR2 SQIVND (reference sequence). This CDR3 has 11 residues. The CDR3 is CASSTFYGYTF. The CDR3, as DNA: TGTGCCAGTAGTACCTTTTATGGCTACACCTTC.

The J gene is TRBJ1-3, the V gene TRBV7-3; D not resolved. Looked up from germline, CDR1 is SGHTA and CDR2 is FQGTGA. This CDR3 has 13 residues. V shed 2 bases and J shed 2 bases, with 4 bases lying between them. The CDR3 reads CASSLFPGNTIYF. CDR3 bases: TGTGCCAGCAGCTTATTCCCTGGAAACACCATATATTTT.

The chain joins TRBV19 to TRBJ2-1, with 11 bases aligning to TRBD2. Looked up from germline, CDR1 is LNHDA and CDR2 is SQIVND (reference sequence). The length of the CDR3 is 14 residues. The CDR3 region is CSRTSGYSYNEQFF. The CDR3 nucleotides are TGTTCCCGGACTAGCGGGTACTCCTACAATGAGCAGTTCTTC.

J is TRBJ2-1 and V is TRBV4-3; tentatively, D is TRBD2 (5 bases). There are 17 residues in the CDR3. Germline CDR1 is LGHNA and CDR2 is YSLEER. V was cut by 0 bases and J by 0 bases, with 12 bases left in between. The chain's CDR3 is CASSQDRKGSSYNEQFF. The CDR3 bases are TGCGCCAGCAGCCAAGACCGCAAAGGGAGCTCCTACAATGAGCAGTTCTTC.

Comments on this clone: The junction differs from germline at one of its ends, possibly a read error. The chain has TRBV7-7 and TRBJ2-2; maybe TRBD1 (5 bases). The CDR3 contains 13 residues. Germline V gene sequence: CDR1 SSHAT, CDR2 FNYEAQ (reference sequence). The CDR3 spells CASSSDSTGELFF. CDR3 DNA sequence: TGTGCTAGCAGTTCCGACAGCACCGGGGAGCTGTTTTTT.

The CDR3 sequence is CASSPPNGGGANVLTF. The CDR3 DNA sequence: TGTGCCAGCTCACCACCGAACGGGGGTGGGGCCAACGTCCTGACTTTC. This chain connects TRBV18 to TRBJ2-6, with D possibly TRBD2 on 6 matching bases. The germline CDR1 and CDR2 sequences are KGHSH and LQKENI. Trimming cost V 0 bases and J 3 bases, with 9 bases left between them. CDR3 length: 16 residues. The variable domain in full, completed from reference TRBV18 and TRBJ2-6, reads NAGVMQNPRHLVRRRGQEARLRCSPMKGHSHVYWYRQLPEEGLKFMVYLQKENIIDESGMPKERFSAEFPKEGPSILRIQQVVRGDSAAYFCASSPPNGGGANVLTFGAGSRLTVL.

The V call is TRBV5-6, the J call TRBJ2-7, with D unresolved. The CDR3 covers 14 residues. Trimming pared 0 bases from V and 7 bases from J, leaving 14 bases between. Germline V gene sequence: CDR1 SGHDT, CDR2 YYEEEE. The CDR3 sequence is CASSLGISYREQYF. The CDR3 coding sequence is TGTGCCAGCAGCTTGGGAATCAGTTATAGGGAGCAGTACTTC.

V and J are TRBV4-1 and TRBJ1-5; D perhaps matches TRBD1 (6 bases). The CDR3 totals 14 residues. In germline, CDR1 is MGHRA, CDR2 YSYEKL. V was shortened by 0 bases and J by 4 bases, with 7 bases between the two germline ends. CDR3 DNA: TGCGCCAGCAGCCAAGAAGGGGGGAATCAGCCCCAGCATTTT. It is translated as CASSQEGGNQPQHF.

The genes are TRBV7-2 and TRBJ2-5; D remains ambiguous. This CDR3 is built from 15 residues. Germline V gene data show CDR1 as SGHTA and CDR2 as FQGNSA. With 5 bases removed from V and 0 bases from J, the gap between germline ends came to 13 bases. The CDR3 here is CASSIGVGYQETQYF. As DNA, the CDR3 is TGTGCCAGCAGCATCGGAGTCGGGTACCAAGAGACCCAGTACTTC.

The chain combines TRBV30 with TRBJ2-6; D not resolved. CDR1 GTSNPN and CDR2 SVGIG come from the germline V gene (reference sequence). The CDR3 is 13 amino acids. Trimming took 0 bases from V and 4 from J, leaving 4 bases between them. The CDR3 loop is CAWSVGGANVLTF. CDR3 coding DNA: TGTGCCTGGAGTGTCGGAGGGGCCAACGTCCTGACTTTC.